The 30 T cell receptor beta chains below come from one sample, sequenced in a study of a mutant IDH1 vaccine in newly diagnosed glioma. Some clones are missing from TCRdb's copy, which holds only in-frame ones; the method was immunoSEQ multiplex PCR. Of 53,000 or so clones in the sample, around 80% were seen once. Their target antigens are unknown. As for time point: week 5, during vaccination. Every vaccination contained 300 ug of the mutant IDH1 20-mer peptide and was paired with topical imiquimod. The source was PBMCs, collected from a glioma patient whose treatment included an IDH1 peptide vaccine. These receptors originate from a man aged 50 to 60 with glioma.

The chain carries TRBV7-3 and TRBJ1-1; D unclear. This CDR3 spans 13 amino acids. V lost 1 base and J 3 bases, leaving 6 bases between the germline ends. Germline CDR1 and CDR2: SGHTA and FQGTGA. CDR3 sequence: CASSLRSDTEAFF. The CDR3 coding sequence is TGTGCCAGCAGCTTAAGGAGCGACACTGAAGCTTTCTTT.

This clone occurred many times. The chain recombines TRBV4-1 with TRBJ2-1; D unclear. Germline CDR1 MGHRA, CDR2 YSYEKL. Between the trimmed V and J ends, which lost 3 bases and 9 bases, there was a span of 15 bases. The CDR3 is 14 residues long. The DNA for the CDR3 is TGCGCCAGCAGCCATTCTCGACTGGTTATTGAGCAGTTCTTC. This codes for CASSHSRLVIEQFF.

This chain connects TRBV4-1 to TRBJ1-2, with TRBD1 matching over 11 bases. Germline CDR1 and CDR2: MGHRA and YSYEKL. J was trimmed by 8 bases and V by 1 base; bases with no gene match: 6. The CDR3 extends over 15 amino acids. The CDR3 reads CASSQAPGQGGGYTF. CDR3 bases: TGCGCCAGCAGCCAAGCACCGGGACAGGGGGGAGGCTACACCTTC.

The rearrangement joins TRBV28 to TRBJ2-7; D not certain. Trimming cost V 4 bases and J 11 bases, with 15 bases left between them. Looked up from germline, CDR1 is MDHEN and CDR2 is SYDVKM. The CDR3 is made up of 12 amino acids. CDR3 sequence: CASSYLERGKYF. The CDR3 coding sequence is TGTGCCAGCAGTTACCTCGAACGTGGGAAGTACTTC.

In this sample, this clone turned up once. The rearrangement joins TRBV7-2 to TRBJ1-4; TRBD1 might be the D (5 bases). The CDR3 runs 15 residues. Per germline, CDR1 SGHTA and CDR2 FQGNSA. Trimming cost V 1 base and J 0 bases, with 6 bases left between them. CDR3 coding DNA: TGTGCCAGCAGCTTAGGGGGCCCAACTAATGAAAAACTGTTTTTT. Translating it yields CASSLGGPTNEKLFF.

The chain links TRBV5-1 to TRBJ2-3, with 12 bases lining up with TRBD2. The length of the CDR3 is 14 residues. Germline V gene lookup returns CDR1 SGHRS and CDR2 YFSETQ. V shed 4 bases, J shed 4 bases, and the junction held 1 base outside the gene matches. This CDR3 reads CASSPSGGADTQYF. As DNA, the CDR3 is TGCGCCAGCAGCCCTAGCGGGGGGGCAGATACGCAGTATTTT.

This chain uses TRBV30 with TRBJ1-2; 7 bases are shared with TRBD1. The trim removed 0 bases at V and 2 bases at J, leaving 12 bases unmatched. This CDR3 has 17 amino acids. Per the germline V gene, CDR1 is GTSNPN and CDR2 is SVGIG (reference sequence). The DNA of the CDR3 is TGTGCCTGGAGTGTACCTTTCTGGCAGGGGGGGAACTATGGCTACACCTTC. This translates into CAWSVPFWQGGNYGYTF.

The chain links TRBV9 to TRBJ1-1; TRBD1 matches at 7 bases. The CDR3 runs 14 residues. Unmatched junction bases numbered 4, after V lost 4 bases and J lost 1 base. Germline V lookup: CDR1 SGDLS, CDR2 YYNGEE. CDR3 sequence: CASSRGQQNTEAFF. CDR3 nucleotide sequence: TGTGCCAGCAGCAGGGGACAGCAGAACACTGAAGCTTTCTTT.

The CDR3 is CASSVSGGLPYEQYF. The CDR3 region has the DNA TGTGCCAGCAGCGTCAGCGGGGGGCTTCCCTACGAGCAGTACTTC. The chain links TRBV2 to TRBJ2-7; 9 positions match TRBD2. The CDR3 sequence is 15 residues long. With V trimmed by 6 bases and J by 2 bases, 8 bases remained unmatched. CDR1 and CDR2 from the germline V gene are SNHLY and FYNNEI.

This rearrangement joins TRBV6-5 to TRBJ1-6; 8 positions agree with TRBD1. V shed 7 bases and J 4 bases; nucleotides not matched to a gene: 6. Germline loops: CDR1 MNHEY, CDR2 SVGAGI. This CDR3 has 15 amino acids. The CDR3 sequence is CASTLTGEYNSPLHF. CDR3 nucleotide sequence: TGTGCCAGCACCCTGACAGGGGAGTATAATTCACCCCTCCACTTT.

This clone has a handful of counts. The CDR3 DNA follows: TGTGCCTGGAGGTTTGGGACTACTAATGAAAAACTGTTTTTT. Translation: CAWRFGTTNEKLFF. This rearrangement joins TRBV30 to TRBJ1-4; TRBD1 is a possible D gene (5 bases). The CDR3 loop spans 14 amino acids. The germline V gene encodes CDR1 GTSNPN and CDR2 SVGIG (reference sequence). V gave up 3 bases and J gave up 2 bases, with 10 bases separating them.

This clone was seen only a few times. The V gene is TRBV4-1, the J gene TRBJ2-7, with D possibly matching TRBD2 (6 bases). Trimming stripped 4 bases from V and 2 bases from J, with 12 bases between. This CDR3 region has 14 residues. Per germline, CDR1 MGHRA and CDR2 YSYEKL. The CDR3 here is CASSRGDGPYEQYF. The DNA for the CDR3 is TGCGCCAGCAGCCGGGGGGACGGTCCCTACGAGCAGTACTTC.

The chain couples TRBV30 to TRBJ1-4; D remains ambiguous. The germline V gene has CDR1 GTSNPN and CDR2 SVGIG (reference sequence). CDR3 size: 13 residues. V was shortened by 0 bases and J by 7 bases, with 9 bases between the two germline ends. The CDR3 protein is CAWSVTEGEKLFF. Here the CDR3 DNA reads TGTGCCTGGAGTGTGACCGAAGGTGAAAAACTGTTTTTT. Using reference TRBV30 and TRBJ1-4 for the parts outside the CDR3, the full variable domain is SQTIHQWPATLVQPVGSPLSLECTVEGTSNPNLYWYRQAAGRGLQLLFYSVGIGQISSEVPQNLSASRPQDRQFILSSKKLLLSDSGFYLCAWSVTEGEKLFFGSGTQLSVL.

The chain is built from TRBV6-5 and TRBJ1-2, with 9 positions matching TRBD1. The CDR3 runs to 14 residues. The junction had 4 bases not matched to a gene; V was cut back by 2 bases and J by 6 bases. Germline assignment: CDR1 MNHEY and CDR2 SVGAGI. The CDR3 here is CASSYGDRGDGYTF. Written as DNA, the CDR3 is TGTGCCAGCAGTTACGGAGACAGGGGGGATGGCTACACCTTC.

This chain connects TRBV11-2 to TRBJ2-3; D is possibly TRBD1 or TRBD2 (6 bases each). The CDR3 has 16 amino acids. With 1 base removed from V and 2 bases from J, the gap between germline ends came to 13 bases. Germline CDR1 and CDR2: SGHAT and FQNNGV. The CDR3 sequence is CASSLGAGGFTDTQYF. The CDR3 nucleotides read TGTGCCAGCAGCTTAGGGGCCGGGGGCTTCACAGATACGCAGTATTTT.

The J gene is TRBJ2-2, the V gene TRBV4-1; 10 bases line up with TRBD1. The ends lost 3 bases at V and 3 bases at J; junction bases unmatched: 4. Germline-derived CDR1 and CDR2 are MGHRA and YSYEKL. The CDR3 loop spans 16 amino acids. The CDR3 sequence is CASSHRDRGYTGELFF. The DNA of the CDR3 is TGCGCCAGCAGCCACCGGGACAGGGGATACACCGGGGAGCTGTTTTTT.

The chain has TRBV9 and TRBJ2-1; weak D call: TRBD1 (6 bases). With 3 bases removed from V and 5 bases from J, the gap between germline ends came to 15 bases. The CDR3 is 15 residues long. Germline V CDR1 and CDR2: SGDLS, YYNGEE. CDR3 region: CASSAGENWNNEQFF. The CDR3 DNA reads TGTGCCAGCAGCGCAGGGGAGAACTGGAACAATGAGCAGTTCTTC.

In its sample, this clone was seen once. The V call is TRBV4-1, the J call TRBJ2-1, with TRBD1 identical over 7 bases. Germline-derived CDR1 and CDR2 are MGHRA and YSYEKL. The CDR3 length is 16 residues. V lost 3 bases, J lost 0 bases, and 5 bases stayed unmatched. The CDR3: CASSQDPGGSYNEQFF. CDR3 sequence (DNA): TGCGCCAGCAGCCAGGATCCAGGGGGCTCCTACAATGAGCAGTTCTTC.

This clone was counted a single time. The V call is TRBV7-2, the J call TRBJ2-4; possibly TRBD1 for D (6 bases). The length of the CDR3 is 16 residues. Germline CDR1 is SGHTA and CDR2 is FQGNSA. V was shortened by 1 base and J by 2 bases, with 12 bases between the two germline ends. CDR3 residues: CASSLGGHGSKNIQYF. CDR3 coding DNA: TGTGCCAGCAGCTTAGGGGGACATGGGTCCAAAAACATTCAGTACTTC.

A single count supports this clone. CDR3 amino acids: CACSTHSYEQYF. CDR3 nucleotide sequence: TGTGCCTGCTCTACCCACTCCTACGAGCAGTACTTC. This chain connects TRBV30 to TRBJ2-7; D not resolved. The V gene lost 6 bases and the J gene lost 0 bases, with 9 bases spanning the gap. CDR3 length: 12 amino acids. The V gene's germline CDR1 is GTSNPN and CDR2 SVGIG (reference sequence). Complete variable domain (other parts from reference TRBV30 and TRBJ2-7): SQTIHQWPATLVQPVGSPLSLECTVEGTSNPNLYWYRQAAGRGLQLLFYSVGIGQISSEVPQNLSASRPQDRQFILSSKKLLLSDSGFYLCACSTHSYEQYFGPGTRLTVT.

This clone was seen a handful of times. The V and J genes are TRBV4-1 and TRBJ1-4; 9 bases map to TRBD1. This CDR3 has 14 residues. V dropped 5 bases and J dropped 6; count of bases not matched to a gene: 4. Looked up from germline, CDR1 is MGHRA and CDR2 is YSYEKL. DNA for the CDR3: TGCGCCAGCAGCTTCGACAGGGGGGATGAAAAACTGTTTTTT. It is translated as CASSFDRGDEKLFF.

The chain employs TRBV7-3 and TRBJ2-1; tentative D call: TRBD2 (6 bases). Germline V gives CDR1 SGHTA, CDR2 FQGTGA. This CDR3 region has 15 residues. Trimming removed 5 bases at V and 0 bases at J, with 11 bases between. CDR3 sequence reads: CASSRDFSSYNEQFF. CDR3 sequence (DNA): TGTGCCAGCAGCCGGGACTTTAGCTCCTACAATGAGCAGTTCTTC.

The chain has TRBV5-4 and TRBJ2-2; the D is unclear. CDR3 size: 12 residues. Germline V lookup: CDR1 SGHNT, CDR2 YYREEE (reference sequence). Trimming took 4 bases from V and 1 from J, leaving 2 bases between them. The CDR3 loop reads CASSRNTGELFF. The CDR3 DNA follows: TGTGCCAGCAGCAGGAACACCGGGGAGCTGTTTTTT.

The chain recombines TRBV7-2 with TRBJ1-1; D unresolved. Trimming took 2 bases from V and 4 from J, leaving 14 bases between them. From germline, CDR1 is SGHTA and CDR2 FQGNSA. This CDR3 spans 15 amino acids. The CDR3 nucleotides are TGTGCCAGCAGCTTACTCCCCTTTTTGGGCACTGAAGCTTTCTTT. The encoded protein is CASSLLPFLGTEAFF.

This sequence joins TRBV7-8 and TRBJ2-7; D possibly corresponds to TRBD2 (6 bases). Germline V gives CDR1 SGHVS, CDR2 FQNEAQ. The CDR3 runs 18 residues. V dropped 1 base and J dropped 1 base, with 20 bases sitting between them. CDR3 protein: CASSLEKAGPSGSYEQYF. In DNA form, the CDR3 reads TGTGCCAGCAGCTTAGAGAAAGCGGGCCCTTCCGGTTCCTACGAGCAGTACTTC.

The chain combines TRBV2 with TRBJ1-4; D unclear. The ends were cut back, 10 bases at V and 8 bases at J, with 20 bases in the middle. The CDR3 extends over 14 amino acids. Germline CDR1 reads SNHLY; CDR2 reads FYNNEI. This CDR3 is CATREASTSEKLFF. The DNA for the CDR3 is TGTGCCACACGGGAGGCCTCCACCTCCGAAAAACTGTTTTTT.

The V gene is TRBV9, the J gene TRBJ2-5; D not resolved. V was trimmed by 3 bases and J by 1 base, leaving 4 bases between them. Germline V gives CDR1 SGDLS, CDR2 YYNGEE. The CDR3 contains 12 residues. CDR3 sequence reads: CASSGFQETQYF. The DNA for the CDR3 is TGTGCCAGCAGCGGATTCCAAGAGACCCAGTACTTC.

V usage is TRBV19 and J usage is TRBJ2-1; D remains unclear. The CDR3 is 17 amino acids. Trimming removed 3 bases from V and 4 bases from J, with 19 bases in between. CDR1 is LNHDA, CDR2 SQIVND, per germline (reference sequence). The CDR3 is CASSILPLARKYNEQFF. CDR3 DNA: TGTGCCAGTAGTATCCTCCCCCTGGCTAGAAAGTACAATGAGCAGTTCTTC.

This clone was found a few times. The V gene is TRBV29-1, the J gene TRBJ1-1; a possible D gene is TRBD1 (6 bases). The V and J ends lost 2 bases and 7 bases respectively, with 14 bases between them. The length of the CDR3 is 13 residues. Germline values: CDR1 SQVTM, CDR2 ANQGSEA. The CDR3 loop reads CSVERGGISEAFF. In DNA, the CDR3 is TGCAGCGTTGAACGAGGGGGGATCAGTGAAGCTTTCTTT.

The chain is built from TRBV14 and TRBJ2-1, with 8 bases aligning to TRBD2. Losses at the gene ends were 7 bases for V and 6 bases for J; bases not matched to a gene: 11. Germline V CDR1 and CDR2: SGHDN, FVKESK. The CDR3 runs 15 residues. The DNA for the CDR3 is TGTGCCAGCAACCTTGGCGGGGGGAGGGGCAATGAGCAGTTCTTC. The encoded protein is CASNLGGGRGNEQFF.